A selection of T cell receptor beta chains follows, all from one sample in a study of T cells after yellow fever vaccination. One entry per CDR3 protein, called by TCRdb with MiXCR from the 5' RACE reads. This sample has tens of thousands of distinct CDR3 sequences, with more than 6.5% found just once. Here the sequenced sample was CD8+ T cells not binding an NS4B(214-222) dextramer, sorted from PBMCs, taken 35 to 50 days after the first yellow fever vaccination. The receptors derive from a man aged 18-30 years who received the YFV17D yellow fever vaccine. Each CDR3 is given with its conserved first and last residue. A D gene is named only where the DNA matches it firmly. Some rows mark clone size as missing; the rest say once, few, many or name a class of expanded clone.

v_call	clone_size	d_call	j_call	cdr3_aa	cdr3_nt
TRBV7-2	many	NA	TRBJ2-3	CASSLVTNLYSTDTQYF	TGTGCCAGCAGCTTAGTAACGAATCTTTATAGCACAGATACGCAGTATTTT
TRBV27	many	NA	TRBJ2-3	CASRTTLAQYF	TGTGCCAGCAGGACAACCCTAGCGCAGTATTTT
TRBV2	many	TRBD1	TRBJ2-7	CASSGTGVDEQYF	TGTGCCAGCAGTGGGACAGGCGTCGACGAGCAGTACTTC
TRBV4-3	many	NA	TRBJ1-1	CASSQDVHSSGAEAFF	TGCGCCAGCAGCCAAGATGTGCATTCTTCAGGGGCTGAAGCTTTCTTT
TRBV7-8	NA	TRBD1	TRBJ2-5	CASSPGQGGGETQYF	TGTGCCAGCAGCCCGGGACAGGGTGGCGGAGAGACCCAGTACTTC
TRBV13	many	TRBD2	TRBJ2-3	CASSFGLAGATDTQYF	TGTGCCAGCAGCTTTGGGCTAGCGGGGGCCACAGATACGCAGTATTTT
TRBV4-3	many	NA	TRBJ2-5	CASSPVGVQETQYF	TGCGCCAGCAGCCCGGTAGGGGTCCAAGAGACCCAGTACTTC
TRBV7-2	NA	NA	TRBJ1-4	CASSLAHVNSGEKLFF	TGTGCCAGCAGCTTAGCTCACGTCAATTCGGGTGAAAAACTGTTTTTT
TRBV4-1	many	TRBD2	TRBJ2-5	CASSQEIAGGFTETQYF	TGCGCCAGCAGCCAAGAGATAGCGGGGGGGTTTACAGAGACCCAGTACTTC
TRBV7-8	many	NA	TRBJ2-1	CASSPGFGDKNNEQFF	TGTGCCAGCAGCCCGGGGTTTGGGGACAAGAACAATGAGCAGTTCTTC
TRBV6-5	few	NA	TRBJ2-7	CASSYGRDEQYF	TGTGCCAGCAGTTACGGGCGGGACGAGCAGTACTTC
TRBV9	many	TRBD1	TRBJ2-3	CASSPRTGVGTDTQYF	TGTGCCAGCAGCCCACGGACAGGGGTGGGCACAGATACGCAGTATTTT
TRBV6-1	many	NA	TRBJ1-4	CASSASGATNEKLFF	TGTGCCAGCTCAGCATCAGGTGCAACTAATGAAAAACTGTTTTTT
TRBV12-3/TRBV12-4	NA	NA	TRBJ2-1	CASSLSESSYNEQFF	TGTGCCAGCAGTTTGTCGGAGAGCTCCTACAATGAGCAGTTCTTC
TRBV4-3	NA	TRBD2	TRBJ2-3	CASSPRNGGTDTQYF	TGCGCCAGCAGTCCCAGGAACGGGGGGACAGATACGCAGTATTTT
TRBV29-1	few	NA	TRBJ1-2	CSVAGDYGYTF	TGCAGCGTTGCAGGGGACTATGGCTACACCTTC
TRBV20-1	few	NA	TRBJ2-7	CSARDLSHYEQYF	TGCAGTGCTAGAGATTTGAGTCACTACGAGCAGTACTTC
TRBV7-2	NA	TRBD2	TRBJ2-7	CASSLAGGFFEQYF	TGTGCCAGCAGCTTAGCGGGGGGGTTTTTCGAGCAGTACTTC
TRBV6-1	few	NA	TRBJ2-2	CASALGTLNTGELFF	TGTGCCAGCGCCCTGGGGACACTGAACACCGGGGAGCTGTTTTTT
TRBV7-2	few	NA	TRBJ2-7	CASSLKPSF	TGTGCCAGCAGCTTAAAGCCGTCCTTC
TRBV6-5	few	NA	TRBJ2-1	CASSPDLPGGNEQFF	TGTGCCAGCAGTCCCGACCTACCTGGGGGGAATGAGCAGTTCTTC
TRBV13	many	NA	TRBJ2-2	CASTVMNTGELFF	TGTGCCAGCACAGTCATGAACACCGGGGAGCTGTTTTTT